This paragraph covers one TCR beta chain sequence. Original processing methods: Amplified reference gene primers provided the basis for estimating nucleated cell counts. Method: immunoSEQ multiplex PCR; TCRdb's copy keeps in-frame clones and lacks some. For V, J and clone size, that table is used; D and trimming come from the DNA. This sample has about 130,000 clones, with more than 70% found just once. The sample comes from a study of blood T cell repertoires in COVID-19. Overall study: Whether acute or convalescent, the COVID-19 samples came from the United States, Italy and Spain. Sources were T cells, B-cell-depleted T cells, or PBMCs; the material itself was cDNA or gDNA.

This CDR3 has 14 residues. The germline V and J ends were trimmed by 5 bases and 8 bases, with 13 bases remaining between them. CDR1 is SEHNR and CDR2 is FQNEAQ in the germline V gene (reference sequence). This clonotype originated in a woman older than 75 with acute or convalescent COVID-19. Sequenced: peripheral blood. The gene calls are TRBV7-9 and TRBJ1-6; the D is unclear. The CDR3 sequence: CASSKTARDSPLHF. The CDR3 DNA reads TGTGCCAGCAGCAAGACTGCTCGAGATTCACCCCTCCACTTT.